What follows are 25 T cell receptor beta chains derived from one specimen sequenced in a study of response to subunit inactivated influenza vaccine. TCRdb analysed the RT-PCR reads with MiXCR anew, one entry per CDR3 protein. The profile shows 650,000 to 800,000 distinct CDR3 sequences, roughly 18% of them singletons. The sequences come from PBMCs from blood, collected roughly 5 days after vaccination. These TCRs come from a man aged 45-65 years who received an inactivated influenza vaccine.

The J gene is TRBJ2-7, the V gene TRBV25-1, with TRBD1 matching over 8 bases. The germline CDR1 and CDR2 sequences are MGHDK and SYGVNS. The CDR3 covers 18 residues. The ends lost 4 bases at V and 3 bases at J; junction bases unmatched: 17. The CDR3 protein is CASSGSSGQGTKHYEQYF. As DNA, the CDR3 is TGTGCCAGCAGTGGATCCTCAGGACAGGGAACTAAACACTACGAGCAGTACTTC.

The J gene is TRBJ2-5, the V gene TRBV5-1; D is perhaps TRBD1 or TRBD2 (5 bases each). The germline CDR1 and CDR2 sequences are SGHRS and YFSETQ. The CDR3 totals 14 residues. V lost 1 base, J lost 4 bases, and 11 bases lay in between. The CDR3 region has the DNA TGCGCCAGCAGCTTGAGGGGAGCCGGAGAGACCCAGTACTTC. It encodes CASSLRGAGETQYF.

There are a few counts of this clonotype. V usage is TRBV11-2 and J usage is TRBJ2-1, with D unresolved. Germline V gene data show CDR1 as SGHAT and CDR2 as FQNNGV. The CDR3 loop spans 15 amino acids. V dropped 1 base and J dropped 6 bases, with 13 bases sitting between them. The CDR3 loop is CASSLVSLVGNEQFF. In DNA, the CDR3 is TGTGCCAGCAGCTTAGTAAGCCTGGTTGGCAATGAGCAGTTCTTC.

This clonotype appeared a few times. This rearrangement joins TRBV5-1 to TRBJ2-3; D might be TRBD2 (5 bases). Germline V gene sequence: CDR1 SGHRS, CDR2 YFSETQ. The CDR3 is made up of 16 amino acids. V was pared by 4 bases and J by 4 bases, with 19 bases between. This chain's CDR3 is CASSPTSSRSADTQYF. As DNA, the CDR3 is TGCGCCAGCAGCCCTACTAGTTCCCGAAGCGCAGATACGCAGTATTTT.

This clonotype has more than one count but fewer than ten. The rearrangement uses TRBV9 and TRBJ2-7, with a tentative D call TRBD1 (5 bases). Trimming cost V 4 bases and J 0 bases, with 14 bases left between them. The CDR3 runs to 15 residues. Germline CDR1 is SGDLS and CDR2 is YYNGEE. The CDR3 here is CASSPHAGSSYEQYF. Here the CDR3 DNA reads TGTGCCAGCAGCCCCCACGCAGGGTCCTCCTACGAGCAGTACTTC. The complete variable domain, with remaining parts taken from reference TRBV9 and TRBJ2-7, reads DSGVTQTPKHLITATGQRVTLRCSPRSGDLSVYWYQQSLDQGLQFLIQYYNGEERAKGNILERFSAQQFPDLHSELNLSSLELGDSALYFCASSPHAGSSYEQYFGPGTRLTVT.

The chain carries TRBV28 and TRBJ2-1; D is undetermined. Germline V lookup: CDR1 MDHEN, CDR2 SYDVKM. The CDR3 consists of 14 residues. The V end was cut by 6 bases, the J end by 1 base, with 10 bases between. For the CDR3, the DNA is TGTGCCAGCAGGCCCCCGGATTCCTACAATGAGCAGTTCTTC. It encodes CASRPPDSYNEQFF.

The chain combines TRBV10-3 with TRBJ2-3; D gene unclear. V was shortened by 4 bases and J by 1 base, with 12 bases between the two germline ends. The CDR3 contains 15 residues. Germline CDR1 is ENHRY and CDR2 is SYGVKD. CDR3 residues: CAISGWDRGTDTQYF. Here the CDR3 DNA reads TGTGCCATCAGTGGCTGGGATCGGGGCACAGATACGCAGTATTTT.

CDR3 in DNA: TGTGCCAGCAGCCAAGAGGAGGGACTCGCCACTGAAGCTTTCTTT. Protein sequence: CASSQEEGLATEAFF. The genes are TRBV3-1 and TRBJ1-1, with D possibly matching TRBD1 (5 bases). This CDR3 has 15 amino acids. Germline assignment: CDR1 LGHDT and CDR2 YNNKEL (reference sequence). The germline V and J ends were trimmed by 0 bases and 4 bases, with 12 bases remaining between them.

V gene TRBV9 combines with J gene TRBJ2-7, with 9 nucleotides matching TRBD1. Trimming at V came to 0 bases and at J to 9 bases, leaving 10 bases not matched to a gene. The CDR3 is 15 residues long. Looked up from germline, CDR1 is SGDLS and CDR2 is YYNGEE. DNA for the CDR3: TGTGCCAGCAGCGTAGGTTCGGGACAGGGAAACAGGCAGTACTTC. Its translation is CASSVGSGQGNRQYF.

There are a few counts of this clonotype. V and J are TRBV20-1 and TRBJ2-3, with 7 bases matching TRBD1. This CDR3 comprises 16 residues. After removal of 5 bases from V and 1 base from J, the junction contained 12 bases not matched to a gene. CDR1 DFQATT and CDR2 SNEGSKA come from the germline V gene (reference sequence). The CDR3 loop reads CSARLYRGFGTDTQYF. The CDR3 DNA reads TGCAGTGCTCGTCTATACAGGGGTTTTGGCACAGATACGCAGTATTTT.

This clonotype has just a few counts. The chain uses TRBV20-1 and TRBJ2-7, with 10 positions matching TRBD2. This CDR3 contains 14 residues. CDR1 and CDR2 from the germline V gene are DFQATT and SNEGSKA (reference sequence). The trim removed 4 bases at V and 2 bases at J, leaving 5 bases unmatched. The CDR3: CSANAGTSAYEQYF. The CDR3 DNA follows: TGCAGTGCTAACGCCGGGACTAGCGCCTACGAGCAGTACTTC.

The table lists this clonotype with a few counts. The gene calls are TRBV24-1 and TRBJ2-2, with 7 nucleotides matching TRBD1. Trimming at V came to 2 bases and at J to 2 bases, leaving 1 base not matched to a gene. This CDR3 contains 15 residues. CDR1 and CDR2 (germline): KGHDR, SFDVKD. CDR3 sequence reads: CATSDWDSNTGELFF. The CDR3 DNA sequence: TGTGCCACCAGTGATTGGGACAGCAACACCGGGGAGCTGTTTTTT.

This clonotype was detected a few times. The chain recombines TRBV5-1 with TRBJ2-5; TRBD1 agrees at 7 bases. This CDR3 is 14 amino acids long. The V gene end was trimmed by 5 bases and the J gene end by 0 bases; junction bases not matched to a gene: 4. From germline, CDR1 is SGHRS and CDR2 YFSETQ. In DNA form, the CDR3 reads TGCGCCAGCAGAAGGGACAGCGACCAAGAGACCCAGTACTTC. Translation: CASRRDSDQETQYF.

CDR3 in DNA: TGCGCCAGCAGCCAAGGAACTAGCGGGGTTGGGGATGAGCAGTTCTTC. Amino acid sequence: CASSQGTSGVGDEQFF. The chain uses TRBV4-3 and TRBJ2-1, with 10 bases that match TRBD2. Germline CDR1 LGHNA, CDR2 YSLEER. The CDR3 is made up of 16 amino acids. Trimming cost V 1 base and J 8 bases; bases outside gene matches: 8.

This clonotype was picked up a small number of times. V gene TRBV28 combines with J gene TRBJ1-1; 7 positions agree with TRBD1. The CDR3 runs 17 residues. Germline lookup yields CDR1 MDHEN and CDR2 SYDVKM. V was clipped by 3 bases and J by 5 bases; unmatched bases: 15. CDR3 in amino acids: CASSFPARGARMTEAFF. DNA of the CDR3: TGTGCCAGCAGTTTCCCAGCCAGGGGGGCTAGAATGACTGAAGCTTTCTTT.

This clonotype occurred a few times. The J gene is TRBJ1-1, the V gene TRBV5-5, with a tentative D call TRBD1 (5 bases). The length of the CDR3 is 15 residues. V was trimmed by 5 bases and J by 0 bases, leaving 14 bases between them. Looked up from germline, CDR1 is SGHKS and CDR2 is YYEKEE (reference sequence). The CDR3 spells CASRRDRIMNTEAFF. DNA for the CDR3: TGTGCCAGCAGACGCGACAGAATCATGAACACTGAAGCTTTCTTT. Filled out from reference TRBV5-5 and TRBJ1-1, the complete variable domain reads DAGVTQSPTHLIKTRGQQVTLRCSPISGHKSVSWYQQVLGQGPQFIFQYYEKEERGRGNFPDRFSARQFPNYSSELNVNALLLGDSALYLCASRRDRIMNTEAFFGQGTRLTVV.

A few counts support this clonotype. J is TRBJ2-1 and V is TRBV7-2; 7 positions agree with TRBD2. V gave up 6 bases and J gave up 3 bases; unmatched junction bases: 8. CDR1 is SGHTA and CDR2 is FQGNSA in the germline V gene. The CDR3 has 15 residues. The CDR3 loop is CASSQAGTNYNEQFF. CDR3 nucleotide sequence: TGTGCCAGCAGTCAAGCCGGGACTAACTACAATGAGCAGTTCTTC.

V and J are TRBV6-5 and TRBJ2-7, with TRBD2 matching 8 bases. CDR1 and CDR2 (germline): MNHEY, SVGAGI. The CDR3 has 18 residues. With 0 bases clipped from V and 3 bases from J, the junction kept 13 bases outside the gene matches. The CDR3 bases are TGTGCCAGCAGTTACTCGATGTCAGTACTAGCGGACATCTACGAGCAGTACTTC. Its translation: CASSYSMSVLADIYEQYF.

This clonotype turned up a few times. V and J are TRBV5-4 and TRBJ2-1; 9 nucleotides align to TRBD1. CDR3 length: 16 residues. The V segment lost 4 bases and the J segment 3 bases; nucleotides outside the gene matches: 8. Germline V gene lookup returns CDR1 SGHNT and CDR2 YYREEE (reference sequence). The CDR3 DNA sequence: TGTGCCAGCAGCCAGCCCGGGACAGGGTTCTACAATGAGCAGTTCTTC. Amino acid sequence: CASSQPGTGFYNEQFF. Full variable domain (missing parts from reference TRBV5-4 and TRBJ2-1): ETGVTQSPTHLIKTRGQQVTLRCSSQSGHNTVSWYQQALGQGPQFIFQYYREEENGRGNFPPRFSGLQFPNYSSELNVNALELDDSALYLCASSQPGTGFYNEQFFGPGTRLTVL.

This clonotype has a count of ten or more. The chain combines TRBV29-1 with TRBJ2-3; 11 bases line up with TRBD2. Germline V gene data show CDR1 as SQVTM and CDR2 as ANQGSEA. The CDR3 contains 15 residues. Trimming took 4 bases from V and 0 from J; bases not matched to a gene: 3. DNA for the CDR3: TGCAGCGTTGCGGGACTAGCGGTGAGCACAGATACGCAGTATTTT. This sequence encodes CSVAGLAVSTDTQYF.

This clonotype was seen ten or more times. The chain combines TRBV20-1 with TRBJ2-7; D may be TRBD1 (5 bases). The germline V and J ends were trimmed by 6 bases and 1 base, with 16 bases remaining between them. Germline V gene sequence: CDR1 DFQATT, CDR2 SNEGSKA (reference sequence). The CDR3 contains 14 residues. The CDR3 DNA follows: TGCAGTGCAAGACTCAGACAGATTTCCTACGAGCAGTACTTC. Amino acids: CSARLRQISYEQYF.

This clonotype has only a few counts. The rearrangement uses TRBV4-2 and TRBJ1-6; D is unclear. Germline lookup yields CDR1 LGHNA and CDR2 YNFKEQ. The CDR3 has 15 residues. V shed 1 base and J shed 8 bases, with 12 bases lying between them. This chain's CDR3 is CASSQVGNEDSPLHF. Here the CDR3 DNA reads TGTGCCAGCAGCCAAGTGGGGAATGAAGATTCACCCCTCCACTTT.

Only a few counts were recorded for this clonotype. The chain joins TRBV20-1 to TRBJ1-1; D not resolved. This CDR3 has 12 residues. Germline assignment: CDR1 DFQATT and CDR2 SNEGSKA (reference sequence). V dropped 4 bases and J dropped 3 bases, with 9 bases sitting between them. The CDR3 is CSAILIYTEAFF. CDR3 coding DNA: TGCAGTGCTATACTTATTTACACTGAAGCTTTCTTT.

This clonotype came up a few times. The chain has TRBV5-6 and TRBJ2-1; D not resolved. Germline CDR1 is SGHDT and CDR2 is YYEEEE. The V end lost 4 bases, the J end lost 0 bases, and 8 bases lay between the germline ends. CDR3 length: 14 residues. The CDR3 DNA reads TGTGCCAGCAGCGTACGGAGCTCCTACAATGAGCAGTTCTTC. Amino acids: CASSVRSSYNEQFF.

A few counts support this clonotype. The V and J genes are TRBV6-5 and TRBJ2-1; D gene ambiguous. The CDR3 covers 13 residues. The V end was cut by 1 base, the J end by 9 bases, with 10 bases between. Looked up from germline, CDR1 is MNHEY and CDR2 is SVGAGI. The CDR3 DNA follows: TGTGCCAGCAGTTACTTGGAGAGGAGTGAGCAGTTCTTC. This codes for CASSYLERSEQFF.